Listed below are T cell receptor beta chains from one sample, sequenced in a study of T cell responses to AZD1222 COVID-19 vaccine. Sequenced by immunoSEQ multiplex PCR; TCRdb stores in-frame clones only, minus some. The sample includes some 200,000 clones, 85% to 95% of them seen just once. Specimen: peripheral blood, collected on day 0 of MenACWY control vaccination. These receptors all come from an adult in good health. CDR3s include the opening cysteine and the closing phenylalanine or tryptophan. The D gene is left open where the match is weak. The size of a clone is reported for some rows only, either as once, few or many, or as a class for expanded clones.

TRBJ1-2	TRBD1	TRBV4-1	-	CASSRQTGGGYGYTF	TGCGCCAGCAGCCGCCAGACAGGGGGAGGCTATGGCTACACCTTC
TRBJ2-7	TRBD1	TRBV11-3	-	CASSLGGTGVYEQYF	TGTGCCAGCAGCTTAGGCGGGACAGGGGTATACGAGCAGTACTTC
TRBJ1-6	-	TRBV19	-	CATQGPVYNSPLHF	TGTGCCACTCAAGGTCCGGTTTATAATTCACCCCTCCACTTT
TRBJ1-2	TRBD1	TRBV11-1	-	CASSYGQGMVRWGYTF	TGTGCCAGCAGCTACGGACAGGGGATGGTGAGGTGGGGCTACACCTTC
TRBJ1-5	-	TRBV28	-	CAIGRGLSNQPQHF	TGTGCCATCGGCAGGGGTCTTAGCAATCAGCCCCAGCATTTT
TRBJ1-3	-	TRBV6-5	-	CASSYSTRPPGNTIYF	TGTGCCAGCAGTTACTCCACACGGCCACCGGGAAACACCATATATTTT
TRBJ2-7	-	TRBV18	-	CASSPHPSYEQYF	TGTGCCAGCTCACCACACCCCTCCTACGAGCAGTACTTC
TRBJ1-4	TRBD1	TRBV13	-	CASSLRQGRGANEKLFF	TGTGCCAGCAGCCTCCGACAGGGGAGAGGGGCTAATGAAAAACTGTTTTTT
TRBJ1-5	-	TRBV12-3/TRBV12-4	-	CASSLVTNQPQHF	TGTGCCAGCAGTTTAGTTACCAATCAGCCCCAGCATTTT
TRBJ1-3	TRBD1	TRBV3-1/TRBV3-2	few	CASSPDRSYGNTIYF	TGTGCCAGCAGCCCGGACAGGAGTTATGGAAACACCATATATTTT
TRBJ1-1	TRBD1	TRBV10-3	-	CAISGTGGNTEAFF	TGTGCCATCAGTGGAACAGGGGGCAACACTGAAGCTTTCTTT
TRBJ1-1	-	TRBV4-1	-	CASSQDSVGGAEAFF	TGCGCCAGCAGCCAAGATAGTGTGGGGGGGGCTGAAGCTTTCTTT
TRBJ2-3	-	TRBV5-1	-	CASSLGGLSTDTQYF	TGCGCCAGCAGCTTAGGGGGGCTTAGCACAGATACGCAGTATTTT